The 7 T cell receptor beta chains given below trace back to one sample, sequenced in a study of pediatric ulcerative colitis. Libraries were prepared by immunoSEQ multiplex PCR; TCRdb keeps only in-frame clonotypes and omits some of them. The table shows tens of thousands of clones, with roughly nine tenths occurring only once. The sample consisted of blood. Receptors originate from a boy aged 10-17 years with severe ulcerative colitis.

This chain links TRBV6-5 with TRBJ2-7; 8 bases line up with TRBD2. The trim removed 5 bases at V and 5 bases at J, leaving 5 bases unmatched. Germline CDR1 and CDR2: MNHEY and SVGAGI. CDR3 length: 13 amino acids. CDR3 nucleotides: TGTGCCAGCAGTGGGGTCGGGGGGGACGAGCAGTACTTC. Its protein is CASSGVGGDEQYF.

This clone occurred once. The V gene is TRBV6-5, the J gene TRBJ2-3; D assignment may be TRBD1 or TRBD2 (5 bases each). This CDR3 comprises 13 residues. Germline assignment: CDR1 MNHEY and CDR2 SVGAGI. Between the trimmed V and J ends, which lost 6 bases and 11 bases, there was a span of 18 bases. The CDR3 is CASRDGTGSRQYF. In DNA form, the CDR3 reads TGTGCCAGCAGAGACGGGACGGGGAGTAGGCAGTATTTT.

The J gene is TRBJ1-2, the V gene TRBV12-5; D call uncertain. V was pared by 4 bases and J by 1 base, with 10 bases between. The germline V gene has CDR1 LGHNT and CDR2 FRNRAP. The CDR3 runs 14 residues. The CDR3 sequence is CASGSPRLNYGYTF. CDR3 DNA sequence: TGTGCTAGTGGTTCCCCCCGCCTTAACTATGGCTACACCTTC.

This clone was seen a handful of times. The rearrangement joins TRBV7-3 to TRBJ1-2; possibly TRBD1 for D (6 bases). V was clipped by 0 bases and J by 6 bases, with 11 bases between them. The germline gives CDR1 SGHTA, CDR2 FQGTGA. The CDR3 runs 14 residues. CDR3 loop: CASSLTGAGDGYTF. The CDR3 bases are TGTGCCAGCAGCTTAACTGGGGCAGGGGATGGCTACACCTTC.

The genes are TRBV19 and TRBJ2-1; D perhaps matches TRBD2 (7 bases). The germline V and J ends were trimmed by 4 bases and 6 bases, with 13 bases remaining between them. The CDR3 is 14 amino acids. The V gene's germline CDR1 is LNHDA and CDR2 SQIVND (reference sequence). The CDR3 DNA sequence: TGTGCCAGTAGTACTCAGGGGAGGGGCAATGAGCAGTTCTTC. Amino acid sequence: CASSTQGRGNEQFF. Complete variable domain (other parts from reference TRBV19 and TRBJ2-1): DGGITQSPKYLFRKEGQNVTLSCEQNLNHDAMYWYRQDPGQGLRLIYYSQIVNDFQKGDIAEGYSVSREKKESFPLTVTSAQKNPTAFYLCASSTQGRGNEQFFGPGTRLTVL.

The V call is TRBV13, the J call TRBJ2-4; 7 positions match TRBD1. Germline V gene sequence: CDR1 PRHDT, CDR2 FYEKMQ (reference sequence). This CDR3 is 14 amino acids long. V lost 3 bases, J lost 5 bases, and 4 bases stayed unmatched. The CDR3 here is CASSLLGQQNIQYF. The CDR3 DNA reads TGTGCCAGCAGCTTGTTGGGACAGCAAAACATTCAGTACTTC. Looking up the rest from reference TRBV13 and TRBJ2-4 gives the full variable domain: AAGVIQSPRHLIKEKRETATLKCYPIPRHDTVYWYQQGPGQDPQFLISFYEKMQSDKGSIPDRFSAQQFSDYHSELNMSSLELGDSALYFCASSLLGQQNIQYFGAGTRLSVL.

The CDR3 region is CASSQVWQGAGDEQFF. The CDR3 coding sequence is TGCGCCAGCAGCCAAGTCTGGCAGGGGGCCGGCGATGAGCAGTTCTTC. The chain links TRBV4-1 to TRBJ2-1; TRBD1 aligns across 8 bases. V trimming: 1 base; J trimming: 8 bases; junction bases outside the gene matches: 10. Germline CDR1 and CDR2: MGHRA and YSYEKL. This CDR3 region has 16 residues.